Following are 10 T cell receptor beta chains from one sample sequenced in a study of blood T cell repertoires in COVID-19. Only in-frame clones appear in the TCRdb table, and some are missing; sequencing was by immunoSEQ multiplex PCR. Of 200,000 to 250,000 clones in the sample, 82% were seen once. The sequenced material came from peripheral blood. These receptors originate from a woman aged 40 to 55 with acute or convalescent COVID-19.

The DNA for the CDR3 is TGCGCCAGCAGCTGGAGGGCCTCAGATCTCTCCTACGAGCAGTACTTC. Translating it yields CASSWRASDLSYEQYF. The J gene is TRBJ2-7, the V gene TRBV5-1; a weak D match, TRBD2 (6 bases). This CDR3 has 16 amino acids. Germline CDR1 reads SGHRS; CDR2 reads YFSETQ. V was pared by 3 bases and J by 0 bases, with 16 bases between.

The chain employs TRBV2 and TRBJ1-2, with D maybe TRBD1 (6 bases). CDR1 is SNHLY and CDR2 is FYNNEI in the germline V gene. The V end lost 2 bases, the J end lost 1 base, and 14 bases lay between the germline ends. The CDR3 is 16 residues long. CDR3 sequence reads: CASSERTAHYNYGYTF. For the CDR3, the DNA is TGTGCCAGCAGTGAAAGGACAGCTCACTATAACTATGGCTACACCTTC. The entire variable domain, with the rest obtained from reference TRBV2 and TRBJ1-2, is as follows: EPEVTQTPSHQVTQMGQEVILRCVPISNHLYFYWYRQILGQKVEFLVSFYNNEISEKSEIFDDQFSVERPDGSNFTLKIRSTKLEDSAMYFCASSERTAHYNYGYTFGSGTRLTVV.

The chain couples TRBV7-2 to TRBJ2-7; maybe TRBD2 (6 bases). The germline gives CDR1 SGHTA, CDR2 FQGNSA. The CDR3 sequence is 14 residues long. V lost 5 bases and J 6 bases, leaving 17 bases between the germline ends. The chain's CDR3 is CASSPSGYGSEQYF. The CDR3 DNA sequence: TGTGCCAGCAGCCCATCCGGTTACGGGAGCGAGCAGTACTTC.

The chain combines TRBV6-6 with TRBJ2-3, with 8 bases that match TRBD2. The CDR3 sequence is 19 residues long. Looked up from germline, CDR1 is MNHNY and CDR2 is SVGAGI (reference sequence). V was pared by 6 bases and J by 5 bases, with 22 bases of the junction left unmatched. The DNA of the CDR3 is TGTGCCAGCAGCTTCCCCGTGACTAGCGAACTCTTTAAGTTAGATACGCAGTATTTT. Translating it yields CASSFPVTSELFKLDTQYF.

This chain joins TRBV19 and TRBJ1-1, with 8 bases lining up with TRBD1. The germline V gene encodes CDR1 LNHDA and CDR2 SQIVND (reference sequence). With V trimmed by 3 bases and J by 0 bases, 3 bases remained unmatched. The CDR3 contains 15 residues. CDR3 bases: TGTGCCAGTAGTATGCAGGGGGCGATGAACACTGAAGCTTTCTTT. It specifies CASSMQGAMNTEAFF.

This clone has a single count. The chain uses TRBV2 and TRBJ2-7; 7 nucleotides match TRBD1. Germline V gives CDR1 SNHLY, CDR2 FYNNEI. The CDR3 length is 15 residues. The junction had 3 bases not matched to a gene; V was cut back by 0 bases and J by 1 base. Here the CDR3 reads CASSEAGTVSYEQYF. CDR3 DNA sequence: TGTGCCAGCAGTGAAGCCGGGACAGTATCCTACGAGCAGTACTTC.

This chain links TRBV4-1 with TRBJ1-2, with TRBD1 identical over 8 bases. The CDR3 contains 18 residues. The junction had 11 bases not matched to a gene; V was cut back by 1 base and J by 1 base. Germline loops: CDR1 MGHRA, CDR2 YSYEKL. Here the CDR3 reads CASSQGRAGTGVNYGYTF. In DNA, the CDR3 is TGCGCCAGCAGCCAAGGCCGAGCAGGGACAGGAGTTAACTATGGCTACACCTTC.

The chain employs TRBV19 and TRBJ2-2, with 9 bases fitting TRBD1. The CDR3 loop spans 16 amino acids. From germline, CDR1 is LNHDA and CDR2 SQIVND (reference sequence). V lost 1 base and J lost 5; bases outside the gene matches: 5. The CDR3 protein is CASSIGGQGATGELFF. The CDR3 DNA reads as TGTGCCAGTAGTATAGGGGGACAGGGAGCTACCGGGGAGCTGTTTTTT.

This chain connects TRBV11-2 to TRBJ2-7; 14 bases are a match to TRBD2. The germline gives CDR1 SGHAT, CDR2 FQNNGV. The length of the CDR3 is 17 residues. With V trimmed by 3 bases and J by 3 bases, 7 bases remained unmatched. CDR3 amino acids: CASSFPTSGGARYEQYF. The DNA for the CDR3 is TGTGCCAGCAGCTTCCCGACTAGCGGGGGGGCCCGCTACGAGCAGTACTTC.

This clone has just one count. The rearrangement links TRBV6-5 to TRBJ1-3; 9 bases line up with TRBD1. CDR1 and CDR2 (germline): MNHEY, SVGAGI. V shed 10 bases and J 0 bases; nucleotides not matched to a gene: 4. The CDR3 sequence is 14 residues long. CDR3 bases: TGTGCCACCAAGACAGGGGGCTCTGGAAACACCATATATTTT. Translation: CATKTGGSGNTIYF.